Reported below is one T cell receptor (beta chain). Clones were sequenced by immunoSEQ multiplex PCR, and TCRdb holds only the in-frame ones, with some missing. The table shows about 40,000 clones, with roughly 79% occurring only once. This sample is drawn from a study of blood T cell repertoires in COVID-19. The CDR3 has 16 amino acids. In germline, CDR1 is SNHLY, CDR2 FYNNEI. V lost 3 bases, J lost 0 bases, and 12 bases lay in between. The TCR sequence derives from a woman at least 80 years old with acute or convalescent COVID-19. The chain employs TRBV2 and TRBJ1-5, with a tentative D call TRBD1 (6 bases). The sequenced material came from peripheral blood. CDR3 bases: TGTGCCAGCAGTGACTTGGGGGCGGTTAGCAATCAGCCCCAGCATTTT. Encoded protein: CASSDLGAVSNQPQHF.